Sequencing of this T cell receptor (beta chain) was carried out in a study of monozygotic twins with inflammatory bowel disease. General study results and limits: A distinction between different T cell subtypes was not possible.

Concerning this clonotype: What it recognizes is unknown.

CDR1 is MDHEN and CDR2 is SYDVKM in the germline V gene. The CDR3 covers 19 residues. Total RNA input per TCR library was 3,000 to 4,500 ng. Per-sample cDNA came from eight separate reactions. From the 5' RACE reads, TCRdb lists one entry per CDR3 protein and no DNA. This repertoire includes approximately 400,000 distinct CDR3 sequences. The sample was blood. The V gene is TRBV28, the J gene TRBJ2-7; TCRdb picks TRBD2, but there is no DNA to check that call. This receptor was obtained from a human donor with ulcerative colitis or Crohn's disease, or a healthy co-twin of an affected twin (not recorded which). CDR3 residues: CASSTQRPSGLADYYEQYF.